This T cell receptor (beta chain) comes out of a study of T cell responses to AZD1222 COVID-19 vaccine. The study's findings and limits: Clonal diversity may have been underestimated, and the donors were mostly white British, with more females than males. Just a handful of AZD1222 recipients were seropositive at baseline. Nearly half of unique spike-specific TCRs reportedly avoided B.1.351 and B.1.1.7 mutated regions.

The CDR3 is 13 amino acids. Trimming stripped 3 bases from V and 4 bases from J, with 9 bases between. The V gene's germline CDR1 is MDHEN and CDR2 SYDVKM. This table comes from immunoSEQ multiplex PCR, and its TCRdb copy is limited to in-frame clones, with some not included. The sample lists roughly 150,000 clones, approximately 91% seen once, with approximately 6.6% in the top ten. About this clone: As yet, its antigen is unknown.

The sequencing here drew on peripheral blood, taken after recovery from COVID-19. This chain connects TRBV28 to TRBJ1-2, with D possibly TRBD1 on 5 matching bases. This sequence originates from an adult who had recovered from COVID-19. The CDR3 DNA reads TGTGCCAGCAGTTTTGACAGAACCTATGGCTACACCTTC. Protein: CASSFDRTYGYTF.